This T cell receptor (beta chain) originates from a study of Ad26.COV2.S vaccination and SARS-CoV-2 variants. As for the study in general: Doses of Ad26.COV2.S were injected into muscle once or twice, 56 days apart. Regarding the study as a whole: TCR breadth and depth analyses may have underestimated total T cell responses.

As to this clone: What it recognizes is unknown.

Treatment: some 20 received Ad26.COV2.S at low or high dose, single or two shots; 5 received placebo; per-sample allocation not given. The study sampled participants on day 63 after the first vaccine or placebo injection. An Ad26 vector was used to express Wuhan-strain SARS-CoV-2 spike as the vaccine. Measured with immunoSEQ multiplex PCR; TCRdb has only the in-frame clones, and not every one. The data hold around 370,000 clones, with around 83% observed a single time. Germline-derived CDR1 and CDR2 are MNHEY and SMNVEV (reference sequence). The CDR3 loop spans 14 amino acids. V dropped 10 bases and J dropped 1; count of bases not matched to a gene: 6.

J is TRBJ2-5 and V is TRBV27; 10 bases are a match to TRBD2. This TCR derives from a person aged 18 to 59 who received the Ad26.COV2.S COVID-19 vaccine or a placebo. Sequences were derived from peripheral blood, sampled in a trial of Ad26.COV2.S vaccine versus placebo. The CDR3 protein is CATKERGGQETQYF. The CDR3 DNA reads as TGTGCCACCAAAGAGCGGGGGGGCCAAGAGACCCAGTACTTC.